This paragraph covers one TCR beta chain sequence. This record belongs to a study of blood T cell repertoires in COVID-19. Study overall: T cells, B-cell-depleted T cells, or PBMCs supplied cDNA or gDNA.

In the original analysis: From reference gene primer amplification, estimates of nucleated cell counts were derived. Produced via immunoSEQ multiplex PCR; TCRdb's table is partial and in-frame only. Clone size and the V and J calls come from that table; the DNA yielded D and trimming. The sample includes under 250,000 clones, 70% to 90% of them seen just once. Germline CDR1 and CDR2: SGHDN and FVKESK. This CDR3 region has 17 residues. V lost 0 bases to trimming and J lost 0 bases, with 12 bases between them. The chain recombines TRBV14 with TRBJ1-3, with D unresolved. This sequence was found in a woman aged 40 to 50 with acute or convalescent COVID-19. Sequenced input: peripheral blood. The DNA of the CDR3 is TGTGCCAGCAGCCAAGATATCCACGTACACTCTGGAAACACCATATATTTT. Its protein is CASSQDIHVHSGNTIYF.